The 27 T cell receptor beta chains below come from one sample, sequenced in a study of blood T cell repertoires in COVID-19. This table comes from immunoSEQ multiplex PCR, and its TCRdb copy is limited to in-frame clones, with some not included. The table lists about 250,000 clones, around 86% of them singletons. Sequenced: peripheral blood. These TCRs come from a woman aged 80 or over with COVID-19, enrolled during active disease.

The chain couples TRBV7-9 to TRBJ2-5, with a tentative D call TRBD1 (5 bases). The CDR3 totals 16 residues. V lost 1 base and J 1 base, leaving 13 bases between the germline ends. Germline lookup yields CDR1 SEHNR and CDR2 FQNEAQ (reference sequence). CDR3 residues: CASSLGYVGLQETQYF. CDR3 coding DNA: TGTGCCAGCAGCTTAGGGTACGTGGGGCTCCAAGAGACCCAGTACTTC.

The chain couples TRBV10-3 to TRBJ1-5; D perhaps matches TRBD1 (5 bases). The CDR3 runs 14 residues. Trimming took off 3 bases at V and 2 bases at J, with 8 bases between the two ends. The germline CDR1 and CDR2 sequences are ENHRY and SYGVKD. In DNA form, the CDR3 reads TGTGCCATCAGTGATTCGGGGGGCAATCAGCCCCAGCATTTT. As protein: CAISDSGGNQPQHF.

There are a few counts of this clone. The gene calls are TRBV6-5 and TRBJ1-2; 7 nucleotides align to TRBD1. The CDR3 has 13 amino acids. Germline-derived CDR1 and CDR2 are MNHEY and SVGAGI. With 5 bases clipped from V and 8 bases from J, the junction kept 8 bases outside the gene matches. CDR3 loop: CASSTTGVGGYTF. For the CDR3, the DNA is TGTGCCAGCAGTACCACAGGGGTGGGGGGCTACACCTTC.

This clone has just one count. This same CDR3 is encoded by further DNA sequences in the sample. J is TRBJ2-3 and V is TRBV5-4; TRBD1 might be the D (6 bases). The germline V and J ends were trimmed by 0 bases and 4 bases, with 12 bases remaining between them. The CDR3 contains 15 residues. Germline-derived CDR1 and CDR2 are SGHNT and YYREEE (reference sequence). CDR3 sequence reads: CASSLGQGRADTQYF. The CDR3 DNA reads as TGTGCCAGCAGCTTGGGGCAGGGGCGGGCAGATACGCAGTATTTT.

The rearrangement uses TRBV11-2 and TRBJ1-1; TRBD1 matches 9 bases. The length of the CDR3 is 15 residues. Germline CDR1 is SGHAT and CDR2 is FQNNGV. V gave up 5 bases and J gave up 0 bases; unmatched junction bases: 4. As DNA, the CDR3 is TGTGCCAGCAGCCAACAGGGGGCCATGAACACTGAAGCTTTCTTT. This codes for CASSQQGAMNTEAFF.

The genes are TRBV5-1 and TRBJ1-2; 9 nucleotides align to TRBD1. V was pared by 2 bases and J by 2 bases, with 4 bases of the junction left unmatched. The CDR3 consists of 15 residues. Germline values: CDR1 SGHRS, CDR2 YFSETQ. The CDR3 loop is CASSLGGQGNYGYTF. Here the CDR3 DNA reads TGCGCCAGCAGCTTAGGGGGACAGGGAAACTATGGCTACACCTTC.

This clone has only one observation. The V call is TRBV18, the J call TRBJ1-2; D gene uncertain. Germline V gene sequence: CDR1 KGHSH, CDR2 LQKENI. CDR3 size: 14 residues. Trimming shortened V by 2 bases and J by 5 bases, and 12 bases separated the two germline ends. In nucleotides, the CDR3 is TGTGCCAGCTCACCAATGGCGGCGGATTATGGCTACACCTTC. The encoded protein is CASSPMAADYGYTF.

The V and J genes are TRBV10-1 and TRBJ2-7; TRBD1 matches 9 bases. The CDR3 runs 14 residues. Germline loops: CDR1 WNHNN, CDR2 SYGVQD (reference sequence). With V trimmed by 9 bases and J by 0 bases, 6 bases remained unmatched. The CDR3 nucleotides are TGCGCCAGTACCGGGACAGGGAGCTCCTACGAGCAGTACGTC. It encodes CASTGTGSSYEQYV.

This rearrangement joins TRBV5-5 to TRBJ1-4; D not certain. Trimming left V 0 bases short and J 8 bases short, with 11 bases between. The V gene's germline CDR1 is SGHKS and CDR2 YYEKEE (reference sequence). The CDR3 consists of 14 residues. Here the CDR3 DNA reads TGTGCCAGCAGCTTGGCCCCAGTAATCGAAAAACTGTTTTTT. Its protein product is CASSLAPVIEKLFF.

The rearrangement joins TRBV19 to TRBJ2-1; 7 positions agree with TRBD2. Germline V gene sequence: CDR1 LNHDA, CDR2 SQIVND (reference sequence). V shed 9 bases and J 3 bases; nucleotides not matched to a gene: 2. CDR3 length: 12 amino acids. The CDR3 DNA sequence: TGTGCCAGCCTAGCGGACTACAATGAGCAGTTCTTC. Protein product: CASLADYNEQFF. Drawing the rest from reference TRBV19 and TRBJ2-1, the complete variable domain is DGGITQSPKYLFRKEGQNVTLSCEQNLNHDAMYWYRQDPGQGLRLIYYSQIVNDFQKGDIAEGYSVSREKKESFPLTVTSAQKNPTAFYLCASLADYNEQFFGPGTRLTVL.

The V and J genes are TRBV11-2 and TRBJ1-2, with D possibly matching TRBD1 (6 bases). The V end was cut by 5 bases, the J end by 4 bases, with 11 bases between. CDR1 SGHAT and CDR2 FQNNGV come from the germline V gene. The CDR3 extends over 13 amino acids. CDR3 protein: CASSLRDTYGYTF. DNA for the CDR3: TGTGCCAGCAGCCTCCGGGACACCTATGGCTACACCTTC.

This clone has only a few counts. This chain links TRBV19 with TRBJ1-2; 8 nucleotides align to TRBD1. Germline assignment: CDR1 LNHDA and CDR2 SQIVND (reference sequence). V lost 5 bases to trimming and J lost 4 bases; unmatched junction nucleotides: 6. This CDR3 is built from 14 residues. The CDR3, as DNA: TGTGCCAGTAGTCAGGGGGCAGTCGGCTATGGCTACACCTTC. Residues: CASSQGAVGYGYTF.

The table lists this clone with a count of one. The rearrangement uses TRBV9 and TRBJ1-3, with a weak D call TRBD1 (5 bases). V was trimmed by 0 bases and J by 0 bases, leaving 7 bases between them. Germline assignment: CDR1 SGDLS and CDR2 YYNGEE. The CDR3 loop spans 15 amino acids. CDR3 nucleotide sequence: TGTGCCAGCAGCGTAGGACAGCTCTCTGGAAACACCATATATTTT. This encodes CASSVGQLSGNTIYF.

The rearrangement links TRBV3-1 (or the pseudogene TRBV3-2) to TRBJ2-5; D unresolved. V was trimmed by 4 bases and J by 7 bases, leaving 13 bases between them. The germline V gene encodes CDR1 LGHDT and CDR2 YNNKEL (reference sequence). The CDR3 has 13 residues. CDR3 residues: CASSLPTPPTQYF. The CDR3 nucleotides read TGTGCCAGCAGCCTCCCGACACCTCCGACCCAGTACTTC.

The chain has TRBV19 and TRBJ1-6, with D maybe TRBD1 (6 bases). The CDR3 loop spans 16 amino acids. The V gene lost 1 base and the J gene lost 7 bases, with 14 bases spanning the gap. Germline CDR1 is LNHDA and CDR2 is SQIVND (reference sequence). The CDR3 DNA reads TGTGCCAGTAGTATAGGGGGGCGATTAGAGAATTCACCCCTCCACTTT. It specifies CASSIGGRLENSPLHF.

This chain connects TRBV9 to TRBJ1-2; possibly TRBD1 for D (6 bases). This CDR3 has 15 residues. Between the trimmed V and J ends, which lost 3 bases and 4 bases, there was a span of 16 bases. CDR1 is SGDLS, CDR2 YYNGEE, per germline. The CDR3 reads CASSARSTGSYGYTF. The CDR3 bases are TGTGCCAGCAGCGCCCGGTCGACAGGCTCCTATGGCTACACCTTC.

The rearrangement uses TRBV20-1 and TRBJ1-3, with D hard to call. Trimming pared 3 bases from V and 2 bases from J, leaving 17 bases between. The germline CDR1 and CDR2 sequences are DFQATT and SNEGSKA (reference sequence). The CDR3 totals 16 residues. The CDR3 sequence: CSASSGRESPGNTIYF. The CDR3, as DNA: TGCAGTGCTAGTAGCGGGAGGGAAAGCCCTGGAAACACCATATATTTT.

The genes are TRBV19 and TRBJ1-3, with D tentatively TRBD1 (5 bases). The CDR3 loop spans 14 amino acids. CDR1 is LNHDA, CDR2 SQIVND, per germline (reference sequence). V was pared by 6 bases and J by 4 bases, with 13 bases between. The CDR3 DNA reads TGTGCCAGTAGATCTGGGGCTAAAGGAAACACCATATATTTT. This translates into CASRSGAKGNTIYF.

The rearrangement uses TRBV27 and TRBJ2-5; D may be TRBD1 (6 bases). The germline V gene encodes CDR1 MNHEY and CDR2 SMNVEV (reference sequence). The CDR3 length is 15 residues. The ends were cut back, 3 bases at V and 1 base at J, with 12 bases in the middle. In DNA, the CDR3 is TGTGCCAGCAGTTTTTTGGGGACATCCCAAGAGACCCAGTACTTC. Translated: CASSFLGTSQETQYF.

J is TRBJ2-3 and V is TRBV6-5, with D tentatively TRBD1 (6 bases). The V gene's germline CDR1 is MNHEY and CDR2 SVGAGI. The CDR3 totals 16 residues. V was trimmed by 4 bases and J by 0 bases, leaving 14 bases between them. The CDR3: CASSSLRGSSTDTQYF. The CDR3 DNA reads TGTGCCAGCAGTTCCTTAAGGGGGAGTAGCACAGATACGCAGTATTTT.

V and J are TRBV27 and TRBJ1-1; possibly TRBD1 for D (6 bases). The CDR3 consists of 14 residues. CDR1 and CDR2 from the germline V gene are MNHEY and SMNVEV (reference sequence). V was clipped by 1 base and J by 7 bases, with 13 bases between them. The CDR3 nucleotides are TGTGCCAGCAGTTTATGGGGGCGGGCAAATGAAGCTTTCTTT. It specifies CASSLWGRANEAFF.

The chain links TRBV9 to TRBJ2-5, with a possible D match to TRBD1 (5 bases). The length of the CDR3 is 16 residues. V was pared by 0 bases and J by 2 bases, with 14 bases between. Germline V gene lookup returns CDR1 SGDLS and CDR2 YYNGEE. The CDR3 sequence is CASSVASQGGQETQYF. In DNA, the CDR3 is TGTGCCAGCAGCGTAGCGTCGCAGGGCGGTCAAGAGACCCAGTACTTC.

The CDR3 DNA follows: TGTGCCAGCAGCTTAGTTCGGGGGAGTAGCTCCTACGAGCAGTACTTC. This gives the protein CASSLVRGSSSYEQYF. The genes are TRBV7-2 and TRBJ2-7; D is possibly TRBD2 (6 bases). Germline CDR1 and CDR2: SGHTA and FQGNSA. Trimming shortened V by 1 base and J by 0 bases, and 13 bases separated the two germline ends. The CDR3 contains 16 residues.

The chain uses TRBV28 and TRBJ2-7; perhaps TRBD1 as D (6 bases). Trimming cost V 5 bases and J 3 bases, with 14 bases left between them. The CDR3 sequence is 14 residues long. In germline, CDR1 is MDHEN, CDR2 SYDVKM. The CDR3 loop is CASSRTATYYEQYF. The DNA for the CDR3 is TGTGCCAGCAGTAGGACAGCGACATACTACGAGCAGTACTTC.

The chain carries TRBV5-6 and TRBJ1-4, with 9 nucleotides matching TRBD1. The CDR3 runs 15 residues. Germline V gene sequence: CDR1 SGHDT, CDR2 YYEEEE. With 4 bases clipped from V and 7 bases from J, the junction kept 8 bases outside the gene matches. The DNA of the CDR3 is TGTGCCAGCAGCGGAGGGACAGGGAAAATTGAAAAACTGTTTTTT. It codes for CASSGGTGKIEKLFF.

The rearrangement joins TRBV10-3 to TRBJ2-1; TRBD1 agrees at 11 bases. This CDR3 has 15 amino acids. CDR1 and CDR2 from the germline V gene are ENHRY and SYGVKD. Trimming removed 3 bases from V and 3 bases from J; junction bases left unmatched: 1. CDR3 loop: CAISEGTGGYNEQFF. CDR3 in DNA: TGTGCCATCAGTGAAGGGACAGGGGGCTACAATGAGCAGTTCTTC.

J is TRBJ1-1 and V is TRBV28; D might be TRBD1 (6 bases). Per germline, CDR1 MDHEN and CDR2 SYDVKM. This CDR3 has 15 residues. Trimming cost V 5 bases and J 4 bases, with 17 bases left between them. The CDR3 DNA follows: TGTGCCAGCAGTGGGATGGGGGCTGGTGGCACTGAAGCTTTCTTT. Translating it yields CASSGMGAGGTEAFF.